This T cell receptor beta chain was captured in a study of T cells in Graves' hyperthyroidism and ophthalmopathy. CDR3 length: 17 residues. Trimming removed 6 bases at V and 4 bases at J, with 24 bases between. Germline loops: CDR1 LGHNT, CDR2 FRNRAP. Regions amplified from RNA transcripts were the TCR beta CDR3 regions. TCR CDR3 regions were first amplified by RT-PCR with HTBI primers. MiXCR, applied by TCRdb to the multiplex PCR reads, yields one record per CDR3 protein. The profile shows 350,000 to 400,000 distinct CDR3 sequences, approximately 19% of them singletons. General study results and limits: Ophthalmopathy cases were set apart from stable hyperthyroidism by a 13 V-J model.

This clonotype has ten or more counts. Antigen specificity is unknown. Hyperthyroidism of Graves' type that showed no ophthalmopathy progression within 18 months was stable. Patients having uncontrolled infection, another autoimmune disease, pregnancy or lactation were not included. The clonotype was recovered from a woman in her late teens or twenties with Graves' hyperthyroidism. The sample was blood. The rearrangement links TRBV12-5 to TRBJ1-2; D is possibly TRBD1 (5 bases). The chain's CDR3 is CASGLTRDVPRGYGYTF. The CDR3 nucleotides read TGTGCTAGTGGCTTAACCCGGGACGTCCCGCGCGGCTATGGCTACACCTTC.